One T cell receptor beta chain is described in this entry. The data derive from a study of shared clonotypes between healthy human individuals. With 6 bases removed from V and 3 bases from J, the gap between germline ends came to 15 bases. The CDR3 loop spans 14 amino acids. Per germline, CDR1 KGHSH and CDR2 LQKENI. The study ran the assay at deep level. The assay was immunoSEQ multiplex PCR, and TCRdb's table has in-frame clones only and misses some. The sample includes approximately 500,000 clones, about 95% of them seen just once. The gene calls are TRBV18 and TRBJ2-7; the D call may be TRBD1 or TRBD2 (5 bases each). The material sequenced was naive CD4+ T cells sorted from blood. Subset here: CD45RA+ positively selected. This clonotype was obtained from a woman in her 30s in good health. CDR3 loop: CASSPRDQHYEQYF. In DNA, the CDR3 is TGTGCCAGCTCCCCTCGGGACCAACACTACGAGCAGTACTTC. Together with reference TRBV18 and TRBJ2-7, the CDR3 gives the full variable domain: NAGVMQNPRHLVRRRGQEARLRCSPMKGHSHVYWYRQLPEEGLKFMVYLQKENIIDESGMPKERFSAEFPKEGPSILRIQQVVRGDSAAYFCASSPRDQHYEQYFGPGTRLTVT.